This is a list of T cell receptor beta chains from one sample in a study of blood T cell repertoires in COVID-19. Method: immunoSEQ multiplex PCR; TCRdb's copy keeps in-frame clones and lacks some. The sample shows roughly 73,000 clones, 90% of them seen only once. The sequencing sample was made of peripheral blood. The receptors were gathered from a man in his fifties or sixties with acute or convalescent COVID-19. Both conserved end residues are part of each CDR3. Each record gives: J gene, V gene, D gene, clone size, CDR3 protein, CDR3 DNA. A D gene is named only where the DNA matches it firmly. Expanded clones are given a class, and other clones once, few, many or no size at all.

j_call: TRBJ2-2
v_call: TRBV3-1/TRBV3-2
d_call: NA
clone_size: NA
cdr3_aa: CASSPIGQSTGELFF
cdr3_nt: TGTGCCAGCAGCCCCATTGGACAGTCGACCGGGGAGCTGTTTTTT

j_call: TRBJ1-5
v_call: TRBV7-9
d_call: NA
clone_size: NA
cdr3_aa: CASSLGRGAGGNQPQHF
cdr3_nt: TGTGCCAGCAGCTTAGGGCGAGGGGCAGGGGGCAATCAGCCCCAGCATTTT

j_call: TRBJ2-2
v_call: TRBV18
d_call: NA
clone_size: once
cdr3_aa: CASSPAGTGELFF
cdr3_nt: TGTGCCAGCTCACCAGCAGGGACCGGGGAGCTGTTTTTT

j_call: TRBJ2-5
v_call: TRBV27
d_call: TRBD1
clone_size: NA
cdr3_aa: CASSLVGQLQETQYF
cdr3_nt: TGTGCCAGCAGTTTAGTGGGACAGCTACAAGAGACCCAGTACTTC

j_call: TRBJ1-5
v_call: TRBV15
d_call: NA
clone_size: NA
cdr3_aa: CATSRDSSFPPQHF
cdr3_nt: TGTGCCACCAGCAGGGACAGCTCCTTCCCGCCCCAGCATTTT

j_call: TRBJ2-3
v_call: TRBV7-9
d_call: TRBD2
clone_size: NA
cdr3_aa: CASSLLAGGPGLTDTQYF
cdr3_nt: TGTGCCAGCAGCTTGTTGGCGGGGGGGCCCGGTCTAACAGATACGCAGTATTTT

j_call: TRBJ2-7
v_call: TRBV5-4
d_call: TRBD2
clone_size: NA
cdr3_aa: CASSPGTSGRPYEQYF
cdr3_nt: TGTGCCAGCAGCCCGGGGACTAGCGGGAGGCCTTACGAGCAGTACTTC

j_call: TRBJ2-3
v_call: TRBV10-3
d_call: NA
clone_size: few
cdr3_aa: CAIRGGQTSTDTQYF
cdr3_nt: TGTGCCATCAGAGGCGGGCAAACTAGCACAGATACGCAGTATTTT

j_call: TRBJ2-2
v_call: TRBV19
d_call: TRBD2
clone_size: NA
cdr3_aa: CASRGRDFTGELFF
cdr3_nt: TGTGCCAGTAGGGGGAGGGATTTCACCGGGGAGCTGTTTTTT

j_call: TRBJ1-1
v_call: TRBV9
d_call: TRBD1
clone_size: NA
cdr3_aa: CASSGGQGSTEAFF
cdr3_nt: TGTGCCAGCAGCGGGGGACAGGGGAGCACTGAAGCTTTCTTT

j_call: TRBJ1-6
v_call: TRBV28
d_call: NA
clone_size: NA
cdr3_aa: CASSLNKYNSPLHF
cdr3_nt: TGTGCCAGCAGTCTCAACAAATATAATTCACCCCTCCACTTT

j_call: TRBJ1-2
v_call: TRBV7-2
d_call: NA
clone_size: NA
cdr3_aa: CASSLASGPRRYGYTF
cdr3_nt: TGTGCCAGCAGCTTAGCTTCAGGCCCTCGACGCTATGGCTACACCTTC

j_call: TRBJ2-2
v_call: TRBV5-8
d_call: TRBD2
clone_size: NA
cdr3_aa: CASSRLAPPNTGELFF
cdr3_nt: TGTGCCAGCAGCCGACTAGCGCCCCCGAACACCGGGGAGCTGTTTTTT

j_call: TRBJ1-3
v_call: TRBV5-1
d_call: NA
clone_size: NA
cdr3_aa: CASSVTGPLSGNTIYF
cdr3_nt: TGCGCCAGCAGCGTAACAGGGCCCCTCTCTGGAAACACCATATATTTT

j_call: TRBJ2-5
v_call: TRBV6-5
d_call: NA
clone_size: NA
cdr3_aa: CASSHQGLETQYF
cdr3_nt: TGTGCCAGCAGCCACCAGGGGTTGGAGACCCAGTACTTC

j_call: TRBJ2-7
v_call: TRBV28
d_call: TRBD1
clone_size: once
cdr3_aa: CASSLNRGSSYEQYF
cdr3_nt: TGTGCCAGCAGTCTGAACAGGGGTTCATCCTACGAGCAGTACTTC

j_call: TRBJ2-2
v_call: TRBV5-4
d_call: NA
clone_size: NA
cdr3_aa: CASSFDSANTGELFF
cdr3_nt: TGTGCCAGCAGTTTTGACAGCGCGAACACCGGGGAGCTGTTTTTT

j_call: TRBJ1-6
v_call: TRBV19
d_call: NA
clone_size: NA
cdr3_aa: CASSIQGGIGSPLHF
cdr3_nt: TGTGCCAGTAGTATCCAGGGAGGGATCGGTTCACCCCTCCACTTT

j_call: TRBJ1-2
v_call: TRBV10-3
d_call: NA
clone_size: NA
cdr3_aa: CAISPGHTQPSYGYTF
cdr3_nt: TGTGCCATCAGTCCGGGACACACTCAACCCTCCTATGGCTACACCTTC

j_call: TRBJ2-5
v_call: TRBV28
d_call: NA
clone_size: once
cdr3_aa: CASITSGLETQYF
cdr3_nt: TGTGCCAGCATCACCTCGGGGTTAGAGACCCAGTACTTC

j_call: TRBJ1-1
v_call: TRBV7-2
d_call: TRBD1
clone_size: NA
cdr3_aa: CASSSTRGRNTEAFF
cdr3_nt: TGTGCCAGCAGCTCTACGAGGGGGCGTAACACTGAAGCTTTCTTT

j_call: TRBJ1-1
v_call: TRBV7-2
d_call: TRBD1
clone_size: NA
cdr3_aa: CASSLDRGTEAFF
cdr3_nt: TGTGCCAGCAGCTTAGACAGGGGAACTGAAGCTTTCTTT

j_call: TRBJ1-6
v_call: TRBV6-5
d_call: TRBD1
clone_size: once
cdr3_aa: CASSDRASNSPLHF
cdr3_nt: TGTGCCAGCAGCGACAGGGCGTCCAATTCACCCCTCCACTTT

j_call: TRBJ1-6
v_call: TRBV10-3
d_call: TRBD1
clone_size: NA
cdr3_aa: CAIRGTGDSPLHF
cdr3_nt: TGTGCCATCAGAGGGACAGGGGATTCACCCCTCCACTTT

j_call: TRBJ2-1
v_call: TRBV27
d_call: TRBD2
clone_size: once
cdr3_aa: CASRLTSQGRGEQFF
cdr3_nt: TGTGCCAGCAGGCTGACTAGCCAGGGAAGGGGTGAGCAGTTCTTC

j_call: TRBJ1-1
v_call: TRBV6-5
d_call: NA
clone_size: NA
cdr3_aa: CASTSLGGREAFF
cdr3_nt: TGTGCCAGCACCTCGTTGGGGGGGCGTGAAGCTTTCTTT

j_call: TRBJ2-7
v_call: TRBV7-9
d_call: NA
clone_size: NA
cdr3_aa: CASSLQGYEQYF
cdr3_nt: TGTGCCAGCAGCTTACAGGGCTACGAGCAGTACTTC

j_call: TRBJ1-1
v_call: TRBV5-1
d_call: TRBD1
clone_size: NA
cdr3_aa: CASSERTGGRNTEAFF
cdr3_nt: TGCGCCAGCAGCGAACGGACAGGGGGTAGGAACACTGAAGCTTTCTTT

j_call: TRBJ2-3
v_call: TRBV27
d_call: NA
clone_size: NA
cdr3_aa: CASTRLGADTQYF
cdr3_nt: TGTGCCAGCACCCGACTAGGGGCAGATACGCAGTATTTT

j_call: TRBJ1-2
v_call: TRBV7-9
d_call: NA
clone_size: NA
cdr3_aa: CASSGRLWSDGYTF
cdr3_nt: TGTGCCAGCAGCGGCCGTTTGTGGTCAGATGGCTACACCTTC

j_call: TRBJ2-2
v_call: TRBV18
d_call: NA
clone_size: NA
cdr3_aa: CASSPPASGELFF
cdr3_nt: TGTGCCAGCTCACCGCCTGCGTCCGGGGAGCTGTTTTTT

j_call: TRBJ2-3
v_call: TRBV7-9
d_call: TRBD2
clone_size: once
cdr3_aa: CASSLDLADTDTQYF
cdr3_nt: TGTGCCAGCAGCTTAGATCTAGCGGATACAGATACGCAGTATTTT

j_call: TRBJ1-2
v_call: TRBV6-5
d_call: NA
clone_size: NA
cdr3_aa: CASSQGNYGYTF
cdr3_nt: TGTGCCAGCAGTCAGGGTAACTATGGCTACACCTTC

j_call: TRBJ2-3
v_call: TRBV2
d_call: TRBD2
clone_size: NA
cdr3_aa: CASRRRAGGPMDTQYF
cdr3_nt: TGTGCCAGCAGAAGACGCGCGGGAGGGCCAATGGATACGCAGTATTTT

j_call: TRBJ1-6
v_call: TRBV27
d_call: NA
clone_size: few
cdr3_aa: CASTLVVDSPLHF
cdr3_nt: TGTGCCAGCACATTAGTGGTGGATTCACCCCTCCACTTT

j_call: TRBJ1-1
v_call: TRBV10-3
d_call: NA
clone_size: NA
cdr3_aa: CATLEGAEAFF
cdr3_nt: TGTGCCACTCTGGAGGGCGCTGAAGCTTTCTTT

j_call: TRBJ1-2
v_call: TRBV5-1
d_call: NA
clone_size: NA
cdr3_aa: CASSSPDRSYGYTF
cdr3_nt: TGCGCCAGCAGCTCCCCCGACAGGTCTTATGGCTACACCTTC

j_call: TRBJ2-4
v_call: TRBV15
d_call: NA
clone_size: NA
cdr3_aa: CATSRGELGRIQYF
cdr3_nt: TGTGCCACCAGCAGGGGAGAACTGGGTCGCATTCAGTACTTC

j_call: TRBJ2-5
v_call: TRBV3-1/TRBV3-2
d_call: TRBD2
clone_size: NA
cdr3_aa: CASSQAGTSGAGTQYF
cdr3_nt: TGTGCCAGCAGCCAAGCCGGGACTAGCGGGGCGGGGACCCAGTACTTC

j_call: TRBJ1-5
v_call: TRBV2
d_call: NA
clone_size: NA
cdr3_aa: CASSEVGGRGNYQPQHF
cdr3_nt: TGTGCCAGCAGTGAAGTGGGGGGGCGAGGCAACTATCAGCCCCAGCATTTT

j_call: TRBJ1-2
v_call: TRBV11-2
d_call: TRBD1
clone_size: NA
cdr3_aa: CASNSGQGYYGYTF
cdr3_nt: TGTGCCAGCAACTCCGGACAGGGGTACTATGGCTACACCTTC

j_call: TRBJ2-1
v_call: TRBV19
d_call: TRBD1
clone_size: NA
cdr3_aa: CASSGGRGRLHNNEQFF
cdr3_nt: TGTGCCAGTAGTGGGGGCAGGGGGCGACTACACAACAATGAGCAGTTCTTC

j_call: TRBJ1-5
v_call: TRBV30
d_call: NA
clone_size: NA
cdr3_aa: CAWSGSEARPQHF
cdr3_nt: TGTGCCTGGAGTGGGTCCGAAGCGAGGCCCCAGCATTTT

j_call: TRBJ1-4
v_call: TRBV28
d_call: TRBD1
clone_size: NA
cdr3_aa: CASSLPGQGGEKLFF
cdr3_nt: TGTGCCAGCAGCCTCCCCGGACAGGGAGGTGAAAAACTGTTTTTT

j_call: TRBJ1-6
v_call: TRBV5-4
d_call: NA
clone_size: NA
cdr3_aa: CASSERGRNSPLHF
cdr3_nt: TGTGCCAGCAGCGAGAGGGGGAGAAATTCACCCCTCCACTTT

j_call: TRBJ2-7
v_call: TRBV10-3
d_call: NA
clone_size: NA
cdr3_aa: CASRGSYEQYF
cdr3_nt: TGTGCCTCACGGGGGTCCTACGAGCAGTACTTC

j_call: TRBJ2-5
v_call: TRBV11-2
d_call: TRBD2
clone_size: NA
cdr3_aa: CASSWGLAGGNQYF
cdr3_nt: TGTGCCAGCAGCTGGGGACTAGCGGGGGGGAATCAGTACTTC

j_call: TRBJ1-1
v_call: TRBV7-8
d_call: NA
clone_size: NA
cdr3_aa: CASSLRRLRDTEAFF
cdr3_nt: TGTGCCAGCAGCTTAAGGCGTTTACGGGACACTGAAGCTTTCTTT

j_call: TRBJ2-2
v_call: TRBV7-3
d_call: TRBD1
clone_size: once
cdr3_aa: CASSLRQGAPGELFF
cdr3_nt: TGTGCCAGCAGCTTACGTCAGGGGGCCCCCGGGGAGCTGTTTTTT

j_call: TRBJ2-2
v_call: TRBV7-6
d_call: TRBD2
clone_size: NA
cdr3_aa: CASSKTSGAPGELFF
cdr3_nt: TGTGCCAGCAGCAAGACTAGCGGGGCCCCCGGGGAGCTGTTTTTT

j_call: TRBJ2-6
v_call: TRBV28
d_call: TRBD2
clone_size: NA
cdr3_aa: CASRSGKTGANVLTF
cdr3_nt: TGTGCCAGCAGGAGCGGGAAGACTGGGGCCAACGTCCTGACTTTC

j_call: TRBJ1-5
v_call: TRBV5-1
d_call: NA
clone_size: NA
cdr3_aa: CASSVNPGSNQPQHF
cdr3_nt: TGCGCCAGCAGCGTAAACCCGGGTAGCAATCAGCCCCAGCATTTT

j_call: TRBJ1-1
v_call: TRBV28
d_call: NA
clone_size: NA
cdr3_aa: CASSSGGANTEAFF
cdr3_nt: TGTGCCAGCAGTTCCGGGGGGGCGAACACTGAAGCTTTCTTT

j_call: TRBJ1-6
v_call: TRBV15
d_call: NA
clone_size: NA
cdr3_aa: CATSREQGKGLSPLHF
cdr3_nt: TGTGCCACCAGCAGAGAACAGGGTAAAGGCCTGTCACCCCTCCACTTT

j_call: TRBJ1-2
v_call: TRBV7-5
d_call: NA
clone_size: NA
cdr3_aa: CARSLVSRDGYTF
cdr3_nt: TGTGCCAGAAGCTTAGTGTCCCGCGATGGCTACACCTTC